Listed below are T cell receptor beta chains from one sample, sequenced in a study of cytomegalovirus exposure and HLA in healthy donors. Sequencing was performed with immunoSEQ multiplex PCR; in TCRdb, only in-frame clones are kept and a portion is missing. The sample yields about 170,000 clones, around 74% seen once. The sample consisted of PBMCs. The receptors originated from a female donor in good health and CMV-seronegative. Both conserved end residues are part of each CDR3. The D gene is left open where the match is weak. Clone sizes are given selectively: once, few, many, or a class where the clone is expanded.

TRBV27,TRBJ1-4,TRBD1,once,15,CASSSGQGVKEKLFF,TGTGCCAGCAGTTCCGGACAGGGGGTAAAAGAAAAACTGTTTTTT
TRBV11-3,TRBJ1-6,.,once,14,CASSIQGNNSPLHF,TGTGCCAGCAGCATACAGGGCAACAATTCACCCCTCCACTTT
TRBV10-3,TRBJ1-2,.,.,16,CAISALTEARNYGYTF,TGTGCCATCAGTGCTTTGACGGAGGCGCGTAACTATGGCTACACCTTC
TRBV4-1,TRBJ1-4,.,.,16,CASSQSPGGGDEKLFF,TGCGCCAGCAGCCAATCCCCGGGAGGAGGGGATGAAAAACTGTTTTTT
TRBV6-6,TRBJ2-7,.,.,13,CASSYDGVNEQYF,TGTGCCAGCAGTTACGACGGGGTGAACGAGCAGTACTTC
TRBV4-2,TRBJ2-3,TRBD2,.,18,CASSQEGIAGGPTDTQYF,TGTGCCAGCAGCCAAGAGGGCATAGCGGGAGGGCCTACAGATACGCAGTATTTT
TRBV7-3,TRBJ2-1,TRBD1,.,15,CASGDERGPGNEQFF,TGTGCCAGCGGAGATGAGAGGGGGCCCGGCAATGAGCAGTTCTTC
TRBV6-4,TRBJ2-1,.,.,15,CASSDRAGEGNEQFF,TGTGCCAGCAGTGATAGGGCAGGGGAAGGCAATGAGCAGTTCTTC
TRBV7-3,TRBJ2-5,.,.,17,CASSLTAWRVGGETQYF,TGTGCCAGCAGCTTAACGGCTTGGAGGGTGGGGGGAGAGACCCAGTACTTC
TRBV30,TRBJ2-3,TRBD2,.,16,CAWSMGTSGGQDTQYF,TGTGCCTGGAGTATGGGGACTAGCGGGGGTCAAGATACGCAGTATTTT
TRBV7-9,TRBJ1-1,.,.,13,CASSPTGIAEAFF,TGTGCCAGCAGCCCCACAGGGATCGCTGAAGCTTTCTTT
TRBV6-6,TRBJ1-2,.,.,13,CAIRGDRNYGYTF,TGTGCCATCCGAGGAGACAGAAACTATGGCTACACCTTC
TRBV27,TRBJ2-7,.,.,13,CASSPGGRNEQYF,TGTGCCAGCAGCCCAGGGGGGAGGAACGAGCAGTACTTC
TRBV5-1,TRBJ1-2,.,.,14,CASSFGGNDYGYTF,TGCGCCAGCAGCTTTGGCGGGAACGACTATGGCTACACCTTC